This entry concerns a single T cell receptor beta chain. As processed by the authors: Amplified reference gene primers provided the basis for estimating nucleated cell counts. Assay used: immunoSEQ multiplex PCR; TCRdb lists only in-frame clones, some missing. Clone size and V and J calls were adopted from that table, with D and trimming inferred from the DNA. In the table there are roughly 240,000 clones, around 80% of which are singletons. Germline V gives CDR1 MDHEN, CDR2 SYDVKM. Between the trimmed V and J ends, which lost 3 bases and 6 bases, there was a span of 12 bases. The CDR3 covers 14 residues. This record comes from a study of blood T cell repertoires in COVID-19. About the study: COVID-19 samples, acute and convalescent, were from the United States, Italy and Spain.

This receptor was obtained from a woman at least 80 years old with acute or convalescent COVID-19. The V and J genes are TRBV28 and TRBJ1-5; D is ambiguous. Sequencing was done on a sample of peripheral blood. CDR3 sequence (DNA): TGTGCCAGCAGTTTTAGTCCCTCGCCTCAGCCCCAGCATTTT. Protein: CASSFSPSPQPQHF.